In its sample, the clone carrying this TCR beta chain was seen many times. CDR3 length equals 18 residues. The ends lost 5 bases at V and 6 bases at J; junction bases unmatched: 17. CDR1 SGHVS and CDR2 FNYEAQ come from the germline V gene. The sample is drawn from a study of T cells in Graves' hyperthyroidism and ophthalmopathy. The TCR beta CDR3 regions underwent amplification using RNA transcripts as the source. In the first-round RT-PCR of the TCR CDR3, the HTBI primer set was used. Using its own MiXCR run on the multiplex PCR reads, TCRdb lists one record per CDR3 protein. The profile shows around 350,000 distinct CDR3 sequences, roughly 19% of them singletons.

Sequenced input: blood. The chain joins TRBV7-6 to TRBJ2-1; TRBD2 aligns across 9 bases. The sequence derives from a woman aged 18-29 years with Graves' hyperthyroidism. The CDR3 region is CASSLEASGETSSNEQFF. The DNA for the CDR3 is TGTGCCAGCAGCCTAGAGGCTAGCGGGGAGACCTCTTCCAATGAGCAGTTCTTC.